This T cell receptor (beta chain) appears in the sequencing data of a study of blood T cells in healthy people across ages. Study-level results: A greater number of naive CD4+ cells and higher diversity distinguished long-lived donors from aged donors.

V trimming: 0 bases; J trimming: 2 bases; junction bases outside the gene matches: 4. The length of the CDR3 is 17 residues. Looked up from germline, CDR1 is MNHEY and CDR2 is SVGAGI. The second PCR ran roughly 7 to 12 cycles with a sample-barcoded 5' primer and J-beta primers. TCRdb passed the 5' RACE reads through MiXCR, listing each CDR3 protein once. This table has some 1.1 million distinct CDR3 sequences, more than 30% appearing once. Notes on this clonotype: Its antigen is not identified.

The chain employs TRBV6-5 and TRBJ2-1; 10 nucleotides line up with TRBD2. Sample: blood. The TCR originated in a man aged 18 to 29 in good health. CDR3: CASSYSGSGGAYNEQFF. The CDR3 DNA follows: TGTGCCAGCAGTTACTCGGGGAGCGGGGGGGCCTACAATGAGCAGTTCTTC.